This TCR beta chain was sequenced during a study of shared clonotypes between healthy human individuals. Some clones are missing from TCRdb's copy, which holds only in-frame ones; the method was immunoSEQ multiplex PCR. This table holds 450,000 to 600,000 clones, about 80% found once. Study-wide points: Investigators collected only blood, and repertoires in tissues likely differ.

The study drew its donors from healthy HIV-negative adults without recent acute infections or vaccinations. The study drew all its donors from Caucasian adults living in Nashville, Tennessee. As regards this clone: The target antigen is unknown.

Sequences were obtained from PBMCs. The receptor's source is a woman aged 40 to 50 in good health. Some clones in this sample may be carry-over from other donors' samples.

CDR3 residues: CASRGQGSEQYF. The DNA for the CDR3 is TGTGCCAGCAGGGGACAGGGTAGCGAGCAGTACTTC. The chain uses TRBV2 and TRBJ2-7; 9 bases fit TRBD1. Per the germline V gene, CDR1 is SNHLY and CDR2 is FYNNEI. The CDR3 runs 12 residues. V dropped 6 bases and J dropped 6; count of bases not matched to a gene: 3.